Following are 13 T cell receptor beta chains from one sample sequenced in a study of T cell responses to AZD1222 COVID-19 vaccine. Measured with immunoSEQ multiplex PCR; TCRdb has only the in-frame clones, and not every one. The sample contains about 150,000 clones, over 75% of which appear only once. This sample comprised peripheral blood, obtained 28 days after the second AZD1222 dose. The source of these receptors is an adult who received the AZD1222 COVID-19 vaccine.

The V gene is TRBV9, the J gene TRBJ2-3, with 13 bases identical to TRBD2. In germline, CDR1 is SGDLS, CDR2 YYNGEE. This CDR3 spans 16 amino acids. J gave up 3 bases and V 4 bases, and 5 bases lay outside the gene matches. The CDR3 coding sequence is TGTGCCAGCAGCTTGTCGACTAGCGGGAGGACAGATACGCAGTATTTT. Protein: CASSLSTSGRTDTQYF.

The chain is built from TRBV2 and TRBJ1-2; D gene unclear. Trimming pared 2 bases from V and 7 bases from J, leaving 11 bases between. The length of the CDR3 is 13 residues. Germline-derived CDR1 and CDR2 are SNHLY and FYNNEI. The CDR3: CASSELAGGGYTF. CDR3 sequence (DNA): TGTGCCAGCAGTGAACTTGCCGGCGGTGGCTACACCTTC.

This sequence joins TRBV6-1 and TRBJ1-6; D is possibly TRBD1 (5 bases). The CDR3 contains 15 residues. Trimming removed 1 base at V and 9 bases at J, with 13 bases between. Germline assignment: CDR1 MNHNS and CDR2 SASEGT. Here the CDR3 DNA reads TGTGCCAGCAGTGAAGGGATCAGGGTGGGTTCACCCCTCCACTTT. Its protein is CASSEGIRVGSPLHF.

V gene TRBV5-1 combines with J gene TRBJ2-5; maybe TRBD1 (6 bases). Germline CDR1 is SGHRS and CDR2 is YFSETQ. Trimming removed 2 bases from V and 7 bases from J, with 15 bases in between. The CDR3 consists of 14 residues. In DNA form, the CDR3 reads TGCGCCAGCAGCTTATCGACAGGAGGCGCGACCCAGTACTTC. Amino acids: CASSLSTGGATQYF.

The chain is built from TRBV20-1 and TRBJ1-2, with D unclear. This CDR3 contains 11 residues. The V gene lost 2 bases and the J gene lost 3 bases, with 4 bases spanning the gap. Germline V lookup: CDR1 DFQATT, CDR2 SNEGSKA (reference sequence). CDR3 sequence: CSARTDYGYTF. The CDR3 coding sequence is TGCAGTGCTAGAACAGACTATGGCTACACCTTC.

The chain recombines TRBV2 with TRBJ2-7; D possibly uses TRBD1 or TRBD2 (6 bases each). CDR3 length equals 18 residues. V was cut by 1 base and J by 3 bases, with 22 bases left in between. Germline V gives CDR1 SNHLY, CDR2 FYNNEI. This chain's CDR3 is CASSEVTRGGAQIYEQYF. CDR3 sequence (DNA): TGTGCCAGCAGTGAAGTTACCAGGGGCGGGGCGCAGATCTACGAGCAGTACTTC.

CDR3 sequence reads: CASSEVGTGGQETQYF. For the CDR3, the DNA is TGTGCCAGCAGTGAAGTTGGGACAGGGGGACAAGAGACCCAGTACTTC. This chain connects TRBV2 to TRBJ2-5; 11 bases map to TRBD1. Germline lookup yields CDR1 SNHLY and CDR2 FYNNEI. With V trimmed by 1 base and J by 2 bases, 3 bases remained unmatched. There are 16 residues in the CDR3.

The J gene is TRBJ2-7, the V gene TRBV10-1; TRBD2 is a possible D gene (6 bases). Trimming left V 3 bases short and J 2 bases short, with 14 bases between. CDR1 WNHNN and CDR2 SYGVQD come from the germline V gene (reference sequence). The CDR3 is 15 residues long. The CDR3 region is CASSEGRGSPYEQYF. In DNA form, the CDR3 reads TGCGCCAGCAGTGAAGGTCGGGGGTCCCCCTACGAGCAGTACTTC.

V usage is TRBV23-1 and J usage is TRBJ2-7; D tentatively fits TRBD1 or TRBD2 (5 bases each). TRBV23-1 is identified as an open reading frame with a role that is uncertain. Trimming removed 1 base at V and 2 bases at J, with 21 bases between. The CDR3 is 18 amino acids. Here the CDR3 reads CASSQCTNLGTEAYEQYF. Written as DNA, the CDR3 is TGCGCCAGCAGTCAATGTACTAATTTAGGGACCGAGGCCTACGAGCAGTACTTC.

The chain employs TRBV7-8 and TRBJ1-4; D possibly corresponds to TRBD1 (6 bases). The germline V gene encodes CDR1 SGHVS and CDR2 FQNEAQ. Trimming left V 4 bases short and J 0 bases short, with 21 bases between. CDR3 length: 19 residues. The CDR3 bases are TGTGCCAGCAGCTCTCTCTTCTTGGGACACCCTGCAACTAATGAAAAACTGTTTTTT. Protein product: CASSSLFLGHPATNEKLFF.

There are a few counts of this clone. V and J are TRBV4-1 and TRBJ2-2; D is unresolved. Germline values: CDR1 MGHRA, CDR2 YSYEKL. This CDR3 is 14 amino acids long. V was trimmed by 9 bases and J by 4 bases, leaving 15 bases between them. The CDR3 spells CASKIDWVTGELFF. Written as DNA, the CDR3 is TGCGCCAGTAAGATCGACTGGGTCACCGGGGAGCTGTTTTTT.

The chain links TRBV3-1 (or the pseudogene TRBV3-2) to TRBJ1-2, with D tentatively TRBD1 (5 bases). The CDR3 sequence is 14 residues long. Germline V gene data show CDR1 as LGHDT and CDR2 as YNNKEL (reference sequence). The ends were cut back, 0 bases at V and 8 bases at J, with 13 bases in the middle. CDR3 sequence: CASSQDEQAAGYTF. The CDR3 DNA reads as TGTGCCAGCAGCCAAGATGAACAGGCGGCGGGCTACACCTTC.

This chain uses TRBV9 with TRBJ1-2; D gene ambiguous. The V gene's germline CDR1 is SGDLS and CDR2 YYNGEE. Trimming stripped 5 bases from V and 0 bases from J, with 8 bases between. The CDR3 length is 13 residues. The CDR3 loop is CASSLSPNYGYTF. The CDR3 DNA reads TGTGCCAGCAGTTTAAGTCCTAACTATGGCTACACCTTC.